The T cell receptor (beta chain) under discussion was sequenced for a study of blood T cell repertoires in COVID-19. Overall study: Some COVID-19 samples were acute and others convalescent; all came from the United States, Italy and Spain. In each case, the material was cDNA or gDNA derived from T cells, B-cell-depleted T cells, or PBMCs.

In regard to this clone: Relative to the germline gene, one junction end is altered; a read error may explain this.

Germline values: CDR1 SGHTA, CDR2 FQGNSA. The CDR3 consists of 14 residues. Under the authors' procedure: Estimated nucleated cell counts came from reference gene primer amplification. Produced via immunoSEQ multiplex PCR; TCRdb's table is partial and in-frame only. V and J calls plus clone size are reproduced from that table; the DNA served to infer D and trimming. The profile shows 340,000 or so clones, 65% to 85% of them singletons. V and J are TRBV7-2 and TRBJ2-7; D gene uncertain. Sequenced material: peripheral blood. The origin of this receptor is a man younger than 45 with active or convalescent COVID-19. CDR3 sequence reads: CASSLARTSYGQYF. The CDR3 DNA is TGTGCCAGCAGCTTAGCCCGAACCTCTTACGGGCAGTACTTC.